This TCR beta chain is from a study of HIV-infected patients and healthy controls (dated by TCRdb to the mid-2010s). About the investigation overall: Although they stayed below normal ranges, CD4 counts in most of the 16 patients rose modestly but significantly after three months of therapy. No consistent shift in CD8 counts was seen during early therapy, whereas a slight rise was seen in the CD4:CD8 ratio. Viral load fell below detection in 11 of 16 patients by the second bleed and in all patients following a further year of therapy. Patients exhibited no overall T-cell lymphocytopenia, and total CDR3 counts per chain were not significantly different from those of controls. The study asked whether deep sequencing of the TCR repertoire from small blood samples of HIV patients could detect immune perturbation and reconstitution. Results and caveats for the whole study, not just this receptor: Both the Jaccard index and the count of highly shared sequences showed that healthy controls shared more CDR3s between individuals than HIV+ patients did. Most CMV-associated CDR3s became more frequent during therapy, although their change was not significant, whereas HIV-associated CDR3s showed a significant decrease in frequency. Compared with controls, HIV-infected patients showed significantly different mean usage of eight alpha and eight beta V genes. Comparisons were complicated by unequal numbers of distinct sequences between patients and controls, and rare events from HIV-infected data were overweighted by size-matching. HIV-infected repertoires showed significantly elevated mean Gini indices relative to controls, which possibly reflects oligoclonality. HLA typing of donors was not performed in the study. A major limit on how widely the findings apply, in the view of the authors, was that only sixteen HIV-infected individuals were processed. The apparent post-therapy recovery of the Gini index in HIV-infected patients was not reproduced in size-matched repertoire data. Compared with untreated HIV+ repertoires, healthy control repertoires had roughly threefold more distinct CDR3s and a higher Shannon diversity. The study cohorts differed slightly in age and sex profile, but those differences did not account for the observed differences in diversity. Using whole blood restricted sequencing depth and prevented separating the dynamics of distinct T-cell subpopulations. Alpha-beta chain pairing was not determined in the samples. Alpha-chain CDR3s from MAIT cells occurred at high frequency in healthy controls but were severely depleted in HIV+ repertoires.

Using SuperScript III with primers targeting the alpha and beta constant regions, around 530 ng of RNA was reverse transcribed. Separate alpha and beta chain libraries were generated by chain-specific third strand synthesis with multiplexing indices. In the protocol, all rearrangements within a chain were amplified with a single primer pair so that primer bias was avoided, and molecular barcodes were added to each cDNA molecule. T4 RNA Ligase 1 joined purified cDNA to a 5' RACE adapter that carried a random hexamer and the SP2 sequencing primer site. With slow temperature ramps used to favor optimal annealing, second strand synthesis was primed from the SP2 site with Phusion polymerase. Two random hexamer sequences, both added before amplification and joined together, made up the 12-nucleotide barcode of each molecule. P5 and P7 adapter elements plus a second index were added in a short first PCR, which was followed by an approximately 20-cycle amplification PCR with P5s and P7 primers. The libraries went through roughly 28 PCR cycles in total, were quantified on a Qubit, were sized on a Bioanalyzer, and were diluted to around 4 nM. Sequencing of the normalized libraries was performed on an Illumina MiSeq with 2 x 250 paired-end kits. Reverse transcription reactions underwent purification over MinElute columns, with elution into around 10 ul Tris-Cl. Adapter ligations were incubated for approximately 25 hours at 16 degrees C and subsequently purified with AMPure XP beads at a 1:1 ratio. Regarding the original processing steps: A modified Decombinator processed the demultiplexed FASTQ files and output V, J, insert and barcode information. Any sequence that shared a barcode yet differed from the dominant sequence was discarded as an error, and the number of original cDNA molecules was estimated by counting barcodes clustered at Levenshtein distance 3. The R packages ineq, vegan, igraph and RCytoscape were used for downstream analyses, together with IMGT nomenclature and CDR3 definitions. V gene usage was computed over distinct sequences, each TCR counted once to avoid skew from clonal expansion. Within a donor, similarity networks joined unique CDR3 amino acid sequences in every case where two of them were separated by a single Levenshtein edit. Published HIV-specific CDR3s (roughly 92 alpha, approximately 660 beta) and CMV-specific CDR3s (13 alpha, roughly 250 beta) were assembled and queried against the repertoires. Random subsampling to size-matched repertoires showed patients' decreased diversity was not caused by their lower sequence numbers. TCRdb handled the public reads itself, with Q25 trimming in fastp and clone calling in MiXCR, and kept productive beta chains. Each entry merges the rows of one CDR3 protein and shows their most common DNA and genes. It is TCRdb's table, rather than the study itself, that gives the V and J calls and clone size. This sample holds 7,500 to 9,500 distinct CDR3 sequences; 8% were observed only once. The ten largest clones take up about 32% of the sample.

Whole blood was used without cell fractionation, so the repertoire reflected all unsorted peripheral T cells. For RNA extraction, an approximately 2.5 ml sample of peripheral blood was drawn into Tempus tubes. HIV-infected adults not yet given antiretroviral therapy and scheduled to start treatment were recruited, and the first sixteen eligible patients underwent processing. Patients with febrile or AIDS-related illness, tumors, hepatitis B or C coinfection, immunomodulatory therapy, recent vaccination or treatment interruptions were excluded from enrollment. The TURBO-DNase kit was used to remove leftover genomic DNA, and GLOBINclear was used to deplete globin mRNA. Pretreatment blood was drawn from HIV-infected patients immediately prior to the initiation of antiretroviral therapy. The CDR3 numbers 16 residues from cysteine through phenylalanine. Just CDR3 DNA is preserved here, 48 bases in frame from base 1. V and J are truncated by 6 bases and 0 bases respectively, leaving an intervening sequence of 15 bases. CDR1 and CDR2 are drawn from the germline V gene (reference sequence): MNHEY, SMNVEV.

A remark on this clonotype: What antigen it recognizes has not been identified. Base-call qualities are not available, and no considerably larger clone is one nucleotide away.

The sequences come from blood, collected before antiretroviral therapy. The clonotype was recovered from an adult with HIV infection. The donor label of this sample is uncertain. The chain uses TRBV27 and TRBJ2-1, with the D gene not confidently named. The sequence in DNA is TGTGCCAGCAGACCGTCCCCAGGCGTCTCCTACAATGAGCAGTTCTTC. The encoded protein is CASRPSPGVSYNEQFF.